This T cell receptor (beta chain) was sequenced in a study of beta chain features in type 1 diabetes. At the level of the study: Healthy donors, compared against patients, showed similar age, gender and cell yields.

Reverse transcribing all isolated RNA meant expressed TCRB transcripts were sequenced. Some clones are missing from TCRdb's copy, which holds only in-frame ones; the method was immunoSEQ multiplex PCR. The data hold around 240,000 clones, with around 10% observed a single time. The CDR3 runs 14 residues. The germline gives CDR1 SGHDN, CDR2 FVKESK. V shed 5 bases and J shed 5 bases, with 15 bases lying between them. V usage is TRBV14 and J usage is TRBJ2-5, with D possibly being TRBD1 (6 bases). The sample comprised naive CD4+ T cells from blood. The receptor's source is a woman aged 18 to 35 in good health. The CDR3 sequence: CASSSDRLWETQYF. CDR3 coding DNA: TGTGCCAGCAGCTCCGACAGGTTGTGGGAGACCCAGTACTTC.